This T cell receptor (beta chain) emerged from a study of cytotoxic CD8 clonotypes in ibrutinib-treated CLL. Germline CDR1 and CDR2: KGHSH and LQKENI. There are 15 residues in the CDR3. Trimming shortened V by 3 bases and J by 5 bases, and 16 bases separated the two germline ends. Findings of the study overall: Different sampling times were used for sustained-remission and progressing patients.

Assay used: immunoSEQ multiplex PCR; TCRdb lists only in-frame clones, some missing. The top ten hold 2% to 2.5% of the sample, which has 150,000 or so clones, approximately 85% seen once. This clone appeared once. The antigen remains unidentified. The clonotype originates from a human donor with chronic lymphocytic leukemia. The V call is TRBV18, the J call TRBJ1-2; D is ambiguous. The sample here was PBMCs, taken after 24 months of ibrutinib treatment. The CDR3 nucleotides are TGTGCCAGCTCACCGGACTCAACTGTATTATATGGCTACACCTTC. As protein: CASSPDSTVLYGYTF.